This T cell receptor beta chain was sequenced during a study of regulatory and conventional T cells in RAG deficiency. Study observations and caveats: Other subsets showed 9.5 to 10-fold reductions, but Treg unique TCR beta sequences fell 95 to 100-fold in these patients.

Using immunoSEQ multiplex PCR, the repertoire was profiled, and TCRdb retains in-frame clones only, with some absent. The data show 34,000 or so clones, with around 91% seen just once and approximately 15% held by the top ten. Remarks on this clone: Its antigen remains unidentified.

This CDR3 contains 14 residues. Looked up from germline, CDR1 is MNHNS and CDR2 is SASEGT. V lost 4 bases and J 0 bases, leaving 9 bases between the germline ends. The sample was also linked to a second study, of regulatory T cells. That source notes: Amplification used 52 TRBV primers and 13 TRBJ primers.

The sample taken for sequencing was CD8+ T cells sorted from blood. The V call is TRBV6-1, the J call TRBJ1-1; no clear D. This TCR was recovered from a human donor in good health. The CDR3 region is CASSVAGLNTEAFF. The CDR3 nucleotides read TGTGCCAGCAGTGTTGCGGGCTTGAACACTGAAGCTTTCTTT.